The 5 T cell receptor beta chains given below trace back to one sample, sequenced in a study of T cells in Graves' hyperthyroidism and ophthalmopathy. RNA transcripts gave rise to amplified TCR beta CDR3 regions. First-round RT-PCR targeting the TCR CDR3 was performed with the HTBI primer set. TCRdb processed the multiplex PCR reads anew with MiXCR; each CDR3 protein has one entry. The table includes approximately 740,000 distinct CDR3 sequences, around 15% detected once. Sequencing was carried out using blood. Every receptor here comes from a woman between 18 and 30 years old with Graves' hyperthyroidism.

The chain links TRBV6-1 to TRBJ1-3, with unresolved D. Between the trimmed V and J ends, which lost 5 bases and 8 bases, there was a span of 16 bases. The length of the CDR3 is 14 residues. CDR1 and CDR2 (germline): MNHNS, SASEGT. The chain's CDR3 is CASSFGESRHTIYF. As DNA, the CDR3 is TGTGCCAGCAGTTTTGGAGAGTCCCGGCACACCATATATTTT.

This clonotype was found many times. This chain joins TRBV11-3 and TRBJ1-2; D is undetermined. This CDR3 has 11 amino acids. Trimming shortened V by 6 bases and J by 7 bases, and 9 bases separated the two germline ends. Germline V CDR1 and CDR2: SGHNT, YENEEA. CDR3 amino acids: CASSSGGGYTF. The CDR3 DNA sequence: TGTGCCAGCAGTTCGGGCGGTGGCTACACCTTC.

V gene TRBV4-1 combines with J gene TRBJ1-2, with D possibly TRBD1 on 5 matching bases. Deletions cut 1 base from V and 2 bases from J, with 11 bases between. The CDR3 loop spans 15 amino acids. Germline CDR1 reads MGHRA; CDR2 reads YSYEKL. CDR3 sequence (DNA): TGCGCCAGCAGCCAAGCAGAGGGGCTAAACTATGGCTACACCTTC. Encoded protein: CASSQAEGLNYGYTF.

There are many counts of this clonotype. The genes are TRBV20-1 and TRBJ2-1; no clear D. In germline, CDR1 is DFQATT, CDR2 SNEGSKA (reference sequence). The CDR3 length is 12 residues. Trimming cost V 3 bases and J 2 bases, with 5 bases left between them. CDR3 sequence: CSARNPYNEQFF. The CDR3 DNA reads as TGCAGTGCTAGGAACCCCTACAATGAGCAGTTCTTC.

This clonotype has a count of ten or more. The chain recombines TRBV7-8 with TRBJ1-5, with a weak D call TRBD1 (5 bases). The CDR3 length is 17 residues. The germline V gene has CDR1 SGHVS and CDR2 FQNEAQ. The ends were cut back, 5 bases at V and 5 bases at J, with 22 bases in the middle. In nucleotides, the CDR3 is TGTGCCAGCAGCGCCACTCCGGGACTCGGAAGGGATCAGCCCCAGCATTTT. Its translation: CASSATPGLGRDQPQHF.